This T cell receptor beta chain was profiled in a study of response to subunit inactivated influenza vaccine. Whole-study findings and limits: Each seasonal influenza vaccination, the authors suggested, recruits few new T cells.

TCRdb reprocessed the RT-PCR reads via MiXCR and lists one record per CDR3 protein. In the table there are about 610,000 distinct CDR3 sequences, around 13% of which are singletons. Comments on this clonotype: Its antigen remains unidentified.

Germline lookup yields CDR1 SGHTA and CDR2 FQGNSA. Trimming left V 1 base short and J 2 bases short, with 15 bases between. The CDR3 consists of 16 residues. V gene TRBV7-2 combines with J gene TRBJ2-7; maybe TRBD2 (7 bases). The clonotype originates from a man in his fifties or sixties who received an inactivated influenza vaccine. Sample: PBMCs from blood, taken 11 to 12 days after vaccination. The CDR3 spells CASSLGGGGLTYEQYF. As DNA, the CDR3 is TGTGCCAGCAGCTTAGGGGGCGGGGGCCTCACCTACGAGCAGTACTTC.